This TCR beta chain came from a study of T cells in localized non-small cell lung cancer. Findings and limits, study-wide: Adjacent lung exhibited a median of approximately 59 among the 100 most abundant tumor clones. Since sequencing was restricted to only one region of the tumor, intratumor heterogeneity remains a possibility. Uninvolved nearby lung showed the greatest T cell clonality, exceeding that found in tumor.

Assay: immunoSEQ multiplex PCR; the TCRdb copy retains only in-frame clones and omits some. The table includes around 28,000 clones, about 88% detected once. In regard to this clone: Its target is not known.

Between the trimmed V and J ends, which lost 6 bases and 4 bases, there was a span of 12 bases. CDR3 size: 12 residues. The germline V gene encodes CDR1 SQVTM and CDR2 ANQGSEA. The sequence came from a female donor older than 55 with stage I lung adenocarcinoma. This chain joins TRBV29-1 and TRBJ1-1; unclear D gene. This material consisted of peripheral blood, taken before any cancer treatment. CDR3 bases: TGCAGCGTCGTGGGGTTTAGCACTGAAGCTTTCTTT. It is translated as CSVVGFSTEAFF.